The 18 T cell receptor beta chains reported below all come from one sample, sequenced in a study of CD8+ T cells in alopecia areata. RNA, once extracted, was reverse transcribed into cDNA for use as the sequencing template. The table came from immunoSEQ multiplex PCR; TCRdb's copy has only in-frame clones and leaves some out. The sample includes more than 150,000 clones, more than 45% seen only once; the top ten take roughly 19%. Sequencing used CD8+ T cells sorted from blood, obtained at week 0. The receptors were sampled from a human donor with alopecia areata.

Only a few counts were recorded for this clone. This chain joins TRBV9 and TRBJ2-1, with unresolved D. V was clipped by 0 bases and J by 0 bases, with 10 bases between them. Germline V gene data show CDR1 as SGDLS and CDR2 as YYNGEE. The CDR3 runs 16 residues. Here the CDR3 DNA reads TGTGCCAGCAGCGTAGCTGACTCCAGCTCCTACAATGAGCAGTTCTTC. It specifies CASSVADSSSYNEQFF.

This clone has a single count. The chain recombines TRBV9 with TRBJ2-1; 15 nucleotides match TRBD2. The junction had 3 bases not matched to a gene; V was cut back by 3 bases and J by 5 bases. This CDR3 is 16 amino acids long. Germline V gene lookup returns CDR1 SGDLS and CDR2 YYNGEE. CDR3 DNA: TGTGCCAGCAGCGCAGGACTAGCGGGGGGGCACAATGAGCAGTTCTTC. Translated: CASSAGLAGGHNEQFF.

V gene TRBV12-5 combines with J gene TRBJ1-4; no reliable D call. This CDR3 spans 15 amino acids. The V gene lost 5 bases and the J gene lost 7 bases, with 17 bases spanning the gap. Germline V lookup: CDR1 LGHNT, CDR2 FRNRAP. This CDR3 is CASGTAGRGGEKLFF. CDR3 DNA sequence: TGTGCTAGTGGTACAGCGGGGAGAGGAGGTGAAAAACTGTTTTTT. Supplemented by reference TRBV12-5 and TRBJ1-4, the full variable domain reads DARVTQTPRHKVTEMGQEVTMRCQPILGHNTVFWYRQTMMQGLELLAYFRNRAPLDDSGMPKDRFSAEMPDATLATLKIQPSEPRDSAVYFCASGTAGRGGEKLFFGSGTQLSVL.

V gene TRBV9 combines with J gene TRBJ2-2, with D possibly called TRBD1 or TRBD2 (5 bases each). The germline V gene has CDR1 SGDLS and CDR2 YYNGEE. The germline V and J ends were trimmed by 4 bases and 3 bases, with 10 bases remaining between them. The CDR3 sequence is 14 residues long. Here the CDR3 reads CASSPGADTGELFF. The DNA of the CDR3 is TGTGCCAGCAGCCCCGGGGCCGACACCGGGGAGCTGTTTTTT. Looking up the rest from reference TRBV9 and TRBJ2-2 gives the full variable domain: DSGVTQTPKHLITATGQRVTLRCSPRSGDLSVYWYQQSLDQGLQFLIQYYNGEERAKGNILERFSAQQFPDLHSELNLSSLELGDSALYFCASSPGADTGELFFGEGSRLTVL.

This sequence joins TRBV30 and TRBJ1-1; D unclear. Trimming took off 3 bases at V and 5 bases at J, with 16 bases between the two ends. The CDR3 is 14 amino acids. Germline CDR1 reads GTSNPN; CDR2 reads SVGIG (reference sequence). The CDR3 spells CAWSQDGGRTEAFF. The CDR3 DNA reads as TGTGCCTGGAGCCAGGACGGAGGTAGGACTGAAGCTTTCTTT.

The genes are TRBV2 and TRBJ2-3; D is possibly TRBD1 or TRBD2 (5 bases each). The V and J ends lost 4 bases and 0 bases respectively, with 11 bases between them. CDR3 length: 15 residues. Per germline, CDR1 SNHLY and CDR2 FYNNEI. This CDR3 reads CASSVGAASTDTQYF. CDR3 in DNA: TGTGCCAGCAGTGTCGGGGCGGCAAGCACAGATACGCAGTATTTT.

The chain combines TRBV5-5 with TRBJ1-5; no firm D call. Germline values: CDR1 SGHKS, CDR2 YYEKEE (reference sequence). This CDR3 has 15 amino acids. Trimming stripped 4 bases from V and 0 bases from J, with 11 bases between. For the CDR3, the DNA is TGTGCCAGCAGCCTCTCGGGTTATAGCAATCAGCCCCAGCATTTT. Residues: CASSLSGYSNQPQHF.

The chain carries TRBV7-2 and TRBJ2-1; unclear D gene. The ends were cut back, 1 base at V and 9 bases at J, with 10 bases in the middle. The CDR3 covers 13 residues. CDR1 and CDR2 (germline): SGHTA, FQGNSA. In DNA, the CDR3 is TGTGCCAGCAGCTTAGGAAGTCCTCTTGAGCAGTTCTTC. It is translated as CASSLGSPLEQFF.

The genes are TRBV30 and TRBJ1-5; D is undetermined. The CDR3 runs 12 residues. The V and J ends lost 5 bases and 1 base respectively, with 6 bases between them. Germline CDR1 GTSNPN, CDR2 SVGIG (reference sequence). CDR3 coding DNA: TGTGCCTGGGACGGGAGCAATCAGCCCCAGCATTTT. Translated, it gives CAWDGSNQPQHF.

As for this clone: Other DNA sequences in this sample translate to the same CDR3. V gene TRBV30 combines with J gene TRBJ2-7, with D unresolved. Germline V gene sequence: CDR1 GTSNPN, CDR2 SVGIG (reference sequence). Deletions cut 3 bases from V and 0 bases from J, with 9 bases between. CDR3 size: 13 residues. The CDR3 protein is CAWSPGFSYEQYF. In DNA form, the CDR3 reads TGTGCCTGGAGCCCGGGCTTCTCCTACGAGCAGTACTTC.

The chain employs TRBV10-3 and TRBJ2-7; no clear D gene. The CDR3 sequence is 11 residues long. Germline CDR1 reads ENHRY; CDR2 reads SYGVKD. V was trimmed by 0 bases and J by 7 bases, leaving 4 bases between them. CDR3 sequence (DNA): TGTGCCATCAGTGAGTCAAAAGAGCAGTACTTC. Its protein product is CAISESKEQYF.

The chain links TRBV7-9 to TRBJ1-1, with unresolved D. This CDR3 comprises 11 residues. The germline V gene has CDR1 SEHNR and CDR2 FQNEAQ (reference sequence). The ends were cut back, 3 bases at V and 8 bases at J, with 7 bases in the middle. The CDR3 DNA follows: TGTGCCAGCAGCTTTATAGGCGAAGCTTTCTTT. Translation gives CASSFIGEAFF.

The V gene is TRBV29-1, the J gene TRBJ2-1; 11 positions agree with TRBD2. The CDR3 length is 13 residues. Germline lookup yields CDR1 SQVTM and CDR2 ANQGSEA. The trim removed 7 bases at V and 5 bases at J, leaving 4 bases unmatched. The DNA of the CDR3 is TGCAGCGGAGGGACTAGCGGAAACAATGAGCAGTTCTTC. Encoded protein: CSGGTSGNNEQFF.

This sequence joins TRBV29-1 and TRBJ2-1; 7 positions agree with TRBD1. V shed 7 bases and J 6 bases; nucleotides not matched to a gene: 3. The germline V gene has CDR1 SQVTM and CDR2 ANQGSEA. This CDR3 region has 11 residues. Written as DNA, the CDR3 is TGCAGCGCAACAGGGGCCAATGAGCAGTTCTTC. Protein product: CSATGANEQFF.

The genes are TRBV7-9 and TRBJ2-5; TRBD2 is a possible D gene (5 bases). CDR3 length equals 14 residues. Per the germline V gene, CDR1 is SEHNR and CDR2 is FQNEAQ (reference sequence). V dropped 5 bases and J dropped 5 bases, with 15 bases sitting between them. In nucleotides, the CDR3 is TGTGCCAGCAGCGGGGAGCGACATAGGGAGACCCAGTACTTC. This translates into CASSGERHRETQYF.

This clone showed up just once. The CDR3 sequence is CAWSVGGSPSYTF. The CDR3 nucleotides are TGTGCCTGGAGTGTAGGGGGCTCGCCGAGCTACACCTTC. The rearrangement links TRBV30 to TRBJ1-2; 7 bases are shared with TRBD1. The CDR3 is 13 residues long. The germline CDR1 and CDR2 sequences are GTSNPN and SVGIG (reference sequence). V was clipped by 0 bases and J by 9 bases; unmatched bases: 7.

This chain's CDR3 is CASSAQGRRNQPQHF. In nucleotides, the CDR3 is TGTGCCAGCAGCGCACAGGGTCGGCGAAATCAGCCCCAGCATTTT. The chain is built from TRBV11-3 and TRBJ1-5; possible D gene TRBD1, 6 bases. Germline assignment: CDR1 SGHNT and CDR2 YENEEA. The CDR3 sequence is 15 residues long. Trimming pared 5 bases from V and 4 bases from J, leaving 15 bases between.

Only one count was recorded for this clone. The chain couples TRBV25-1 to TRBJ2-1; TRBD2 aligns across 9 bases. Germline V gene lookup returns CDR1 MGHDK and CDR2 SYGVNS. The CDR3 extends over 17 amino acids. V was clipped by 6 bases and J by 6 bases; unmatched bases: 15. Here the CDR3 DNA reads TGTGCCAGCAGCCTAAAACCATTGGGGACTAGCCGCAATGAGCAGTTCTTC. Protein product: CASSLKPLGTSRNEQFF.